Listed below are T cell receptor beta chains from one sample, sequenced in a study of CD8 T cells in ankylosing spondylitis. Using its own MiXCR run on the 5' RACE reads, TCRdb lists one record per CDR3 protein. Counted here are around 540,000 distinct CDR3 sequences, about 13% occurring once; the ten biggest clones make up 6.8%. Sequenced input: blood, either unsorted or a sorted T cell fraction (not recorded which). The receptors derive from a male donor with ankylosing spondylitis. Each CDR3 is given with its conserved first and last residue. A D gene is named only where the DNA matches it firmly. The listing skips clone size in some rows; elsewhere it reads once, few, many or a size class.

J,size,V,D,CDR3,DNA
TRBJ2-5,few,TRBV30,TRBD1,CAWSVQGDRVYF,TGTGCCTGGAGTGTACAAGGGGACAGGGTGTACTTC
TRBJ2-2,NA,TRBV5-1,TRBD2,CASSVGLEANTGELFF,TGCGCCAGCAGCGTTGGACTAGAGGCGAACACCGGGGAGCTGTTTTTT
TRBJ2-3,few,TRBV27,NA,CASHRAGWNPDTQYF,TGTGCCAGCCACCGGGCGGGGTGGAATCCAGATACGCAGTATTTT
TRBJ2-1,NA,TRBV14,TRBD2,CASSRITSGYNNEQFF,TGTGCCAGCAGCCGGATCACTAGCGGATATAACAATGAGCAGTTCTTC
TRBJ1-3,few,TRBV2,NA,CASSLRTVTHGNTIYF,TGTGCCAGCAGTCTCCGGACTGTTACTCACGGAAACACCATATATTTT
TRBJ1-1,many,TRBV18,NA,CASSPPEGIDTEAFF,TGTGCCAGCTCACCACCGGAAGGGATCGACACTGAAGCTTTCTTT
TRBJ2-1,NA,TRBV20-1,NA,CSATRAYNEQFF,TGCAGTGCTACGCGGGCCTACAATGAGCAGTTCTTC
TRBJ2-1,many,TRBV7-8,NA,CASSLAGFTYNEQFF,TGTGCCAGCAGCTTAGCTGGGTTTACCTACAATGAGCAGTTCTTC
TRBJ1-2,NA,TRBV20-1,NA,CSASERGWSYGYTF,TGCAGTGCTAGCGAGCGGGGGTGGAGCTATGGCTACACCTTC
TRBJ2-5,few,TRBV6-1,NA,CASRSGPSAQETQYF,TGTGCCAGCAGGTCCGGGCCCTCCGCCCAAGAGACCCAGTACTTC
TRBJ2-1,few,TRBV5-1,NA,CASSLGGGTTYNEQFF,TGCGCCAGCAGCTTGGGTGGCGGGACGACCTACAATGAGCAGTTCTTC
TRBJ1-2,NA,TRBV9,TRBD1,CASSAAGTGGGYTF,TGTGCCAGCAGCGCGGCCGGGACAGGGGGAGGCTACACCTTC
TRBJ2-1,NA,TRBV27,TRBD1,CASRPAAQGGNEQFF,TGTGCCAGCAGACCCGCAGCACAGGGGGGCAATGAGCAGTTCTTC
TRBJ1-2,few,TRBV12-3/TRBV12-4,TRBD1,CASTLDRVGYTF,TGTGCCAGCACCCTCGACAGGGTTGGCTACACCTTC
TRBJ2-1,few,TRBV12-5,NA,CASGLVTLGNEQFF,TGTGCTAGTGGTTTGGTAACACTAGGCAATGAGCAGTTCTTC
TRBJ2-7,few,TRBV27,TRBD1,CASSLIRGTGEPISYEQYF,TGTGCCAGCAGTTTAATTCGAGGGACAGGGGAGCCGATCTCCTACGAGCAGTACTTC
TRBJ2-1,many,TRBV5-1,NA,CASSLVRDSQSSYNEQFF,TGCGCCAGCAGCTTGGTCCGAGACAGTCAAAGCTCCTACAATGAGCAGTTCTTC
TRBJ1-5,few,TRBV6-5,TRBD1,CASSLSGTGVQPQHF,TGTGCCAGCAGTTTATCCGGGACAGGGGTTCAGCCCCAGCATTTT
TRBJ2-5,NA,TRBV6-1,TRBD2,CASSSGTSLIPQLETQYF,TGTGCCAGCTCCAGTGGGACTAGTCTTATACCACAACTAGAGACCCAGTACTTC
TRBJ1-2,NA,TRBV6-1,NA,CASSPVPKTGGRSYGYTF,TGTGCCAGCAGCCCAGTCCCCAAAACCGGGGGGCGAAGCTATGGCTACACCTTC
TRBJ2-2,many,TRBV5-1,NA,CASSVDSTRRDTGELFF,TGCGCCAGCAGCGTAGACTCGACCCGAAGGGACACCGGGGAGCTGTTTTTT
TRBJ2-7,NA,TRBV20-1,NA,CSARWDSYEQYF,TGCAGTGCTAGGTGGGACTCCTACGAGCAGTACTTC
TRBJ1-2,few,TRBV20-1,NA,CSAYGWNYGYTF,TGCAGTGCCTACGGGTGGAACTATGGCTACACCTTC
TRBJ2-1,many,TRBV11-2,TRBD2,CASSPWSSGSSANEQFF,TGTGCCAGCAGCCCCTGGTCTAGCGGGAGTTCGGCCAATGAGCAGTTCTTC
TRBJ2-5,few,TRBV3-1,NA,CASSQSRGSSGETQYF,TGTGCCAGCAGCCAAAGTAGGGGGTCTTCAGGAGAGACCCAGTACTTC
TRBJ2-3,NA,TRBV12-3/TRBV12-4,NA,CASITGGRDTQYF,TGTGCCAGCATAACGGGTGGAAGAGATACGCAGTATTTT
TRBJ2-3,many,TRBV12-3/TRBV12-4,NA,CASSPLRGAGDTQYF,TGTGCCAGCAGTCCGCTTAGAGGAGCGGGAGATACGCAGTATTTT
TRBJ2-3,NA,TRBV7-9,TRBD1,CASSSPDRALNTQYF,TGTGCCAGCAGCTCGCCCGACAGGGCTTTAAATACGCAGTATTTT
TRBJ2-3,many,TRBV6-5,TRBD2,CASSYFGGRGTDTQYF,TGTGCCAGCAGTTACTTCGGCGGGAGAGGCACAGATACGCAGTATTTT
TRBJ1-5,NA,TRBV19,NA,CASSMSPMPNQPQHF,TGTGCCAGTAGTATGAGCCCGATGCCGAATCAGCCCCAGCATTTT
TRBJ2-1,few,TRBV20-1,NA,CSASGREQFF,TGCAGTGCTAGTGGGCGGGAGCAGTTCTTC
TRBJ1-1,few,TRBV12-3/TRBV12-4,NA,CASSQSPVDKNTEAFF,TGTGCCAGCAGTCAAAGCCCGGTCGATAAGAACACTGAAGCTTTCTTT
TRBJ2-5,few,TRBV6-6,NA,CASSSPVQETQYF,TGTGCCAGCAGCTCACCCGTACAAGAGACCCAGTACTTC
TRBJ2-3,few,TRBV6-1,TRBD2,CASSAKGLALSTDTQYF,TGTGCCAGCAGTGCCAAGGGACTAGCGCTTAGCACAGATACGCAGTATTTT
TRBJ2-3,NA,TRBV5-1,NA,CASSETGVSTDTQYF,TGCGCCAGCAGCGAGACAGGAGTAAGCACAGATACGCAGTATTTT
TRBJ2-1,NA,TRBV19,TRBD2,CASSTPGTSSVNEQFF,TGTGCCAGTAGTACGCCCGGGACTAGTTCGGTCAATGAGCAGTTCTTC
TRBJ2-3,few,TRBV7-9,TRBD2,CASSLALTSGEDTQYF,TGTGCCAGCAGCTTAGCGCTCACTAGCGGGGAGGATACGCAGTATTTT
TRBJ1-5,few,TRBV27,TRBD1,CASSFQGGQPQHF,TGTGCCAGCAGTTTTCAGGGGGGACAGCCCCAGCATTTT
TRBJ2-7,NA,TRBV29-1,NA,CSVEGEDLYSYEQYF,TGCAGCGTTGAGGGTGAGGACCTATACTCCTACGAGCAGTACTTC
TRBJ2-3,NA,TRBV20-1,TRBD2,CSARLAGTDTQYF,TGCAGTGCCAGACTAGCGGGAACAGATACGCAGTATTTT
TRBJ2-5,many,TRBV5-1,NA,CASSLVLEETQYF,TGCGCCAGCAGCTTGGTCCTCGAAGAGACCCAGTACTTC
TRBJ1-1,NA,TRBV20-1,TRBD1,CSAEQGVGTEAFF,TGCAGTGCTGAACAGGGGGTTGGCACTGAAGCTTTCTTT
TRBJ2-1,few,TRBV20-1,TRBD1,CSARDRTGAGTYNEQFF,TGCAGTGCTAGAGATCGGACAGGGGCAGGGACCTACAATGAGCAGTTCTTC
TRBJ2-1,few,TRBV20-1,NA,CSAGKGQGYYNEQFF,TGCAGTGCTGGAAAGGGGCAGGGATACTACAATGAGCAGTTCTTC
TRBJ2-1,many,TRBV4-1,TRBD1,CASSQVWIQGVNEQFF,TGCGCCAGCAGCCAAGTTTGGATCCAGGGGGTAAATGAGCAGTTCTTC
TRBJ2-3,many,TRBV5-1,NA,CASLRDGGTDTQYF,TGCGCCAGCCTAAGGGACGGAGGCACAGATACGCAGTATTTT
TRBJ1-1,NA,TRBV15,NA,CATSRDPGSFSEAFF,TGTGCCACCAGCAGAGATCCGGGCAGTTTTTCGGAAGCTTTCTTT
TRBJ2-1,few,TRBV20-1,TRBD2,CSAPSSLAGATYNEQFF,TGCAGTGCTCCGTCGAGCCTAGCGGGAGCGACCTACAATGAGCAGTTCTTC
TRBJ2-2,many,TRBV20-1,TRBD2,CSARLAELTGELFF,TGCAGTGCGAGACTAGCGGAGCTCACCGGGGAGCTGTTTTTT
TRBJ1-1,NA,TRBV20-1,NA,CSARGRLNTEAFF,TGCAGTGCTAGAGGGAGGTTGAACACTGAAGCTTTCTTT
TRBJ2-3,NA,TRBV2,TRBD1,CASGRQGMTDTQYF,TGTGCCAGCGGAAGACAGGGAATGACAGATACGCAGTATTTT